These 23 T cell receptor beta chains originate from one sample sequenced in a study of shared clonotypes between healthy human individuals. Naive CD8 cells lacked CD45RO and underwent positive selection for CCR7, leaving out terminally differentiated effector memory CD45RA+ cells. TCRdb's table, derived via immunoSEQ multiplex PCR, lists solely in-frame clones and lacks some. This table has nearly 2 million clones, about 95% appearing once. The specimen sequenced was naive CD8+ T cells sorted from blood. The receptor source for this set is a man between 18 and 29 years old in good health.

This chain connects TRBV30 to TRBJ1-3; D is uncertain. Germline CDR1 reads GTSNPN; CDR2 reads SVGIG (reference sequence). Trimming removed 3 bases from V and 0 bases from J, with 27 bases in between. The CDR3 covers 20 residues. CDR3 residues: CAWSAIQEEAGIFSGNTIYF. The CDR3 nucleotides read TGTGCCTGGAGCGCAATCCAGGAGGAGGCCGGCATCTTCTCTGGAAACACCATATATTTT. The full variable domain, rest sourced from reference TRBV30 and TRBJ1-3, is SQTIHQWPATLVQPVGSPLSLECTVEGTSNPNLYWYRQAAGRGLQLLFYSVGIGQISSEVPQNLSASRPQDRQFILSSKKLLLSDSGFYLCAWSAIQEEAGIFSGNTIYFGEGSWLTVV.

This rearrangement joins TRBV30 to TRBJ2-5; 7 nucleotides line up with TRBD2. The CDR3 extends over 18 amino acids. CDR1 and CDR2 (germline): GTSNPN, SVGIG (reference sequence). V shed 1 base, J shed 1 base, and the junction held 15 bases outside the gene matches. Here the CDR3 reads CAWSAFWVGGRSQETQYF. The CDR3 DNA sequence: TGTGCCTGGAGTGCGTTCTGGGTCGGCGGGAGATCCCAAGAGACCCAGTACTTC.

V is TRBV6-6 and J is TRBJ2-1, with TRBD2 matching 12 bases. This CDR3 region has 16 residues. CDR1 and CDR2 from the germline V gene are MNHNY and SVGAGI (reference sequence). V lost 5 bases and J lost 0; bases outside the gene matches: 2. CDR3 nucleotide sequence: TGTGCCAGCAGTCTAGCGGGGGGGTTCTCCTACAATGAGCAGTTCTTC. Its protein is CASSLAGGFSYNEQFF.

The rearrangement links TRBV18 to TRBJ2-7; no clear D. Trimming stripped 3 bases from V and 6 bases from J, with 9 bases between. The germline V gene encodes CDR1 KGHSH and CDR2 LQKENI. The CDR3 consists of 12 residues. CDR3 DNA sequence: TGTGCCAGCTCACCCCCCAGCTTCGAGCAGTACTTC. Protein: CASSPPSFEQYF.

The chain couples TRBV14 to TRBJ1-1; perhaps TRBD1 as D (5 bases). The CDR3 has 17 residues. Germline-derived CDR1 and CDR2 are SGHDN and FVKESK. With 0 bases removed from V and 3 bases from J, the gap between germline ends came to 17 bases. Here the CDR3 DNA reads TGTGCCAGCAGCCAAGATCTGGGGGGACTCTTGGACACTGAAGCTTTCTTT. Encoded protein: CASSQDLGGLLDTEAFF.

The chain is built from TRBV5-6 and TRBJ2-7, with D perhaps matching TRBD2 (5 bases). V shed 0 bases and J shed 0 bases, with 16 bases lying between them. The CDR3 loop spans 17 amino acids. Germline CDR1 reads SGHDT; CDR2 reads YYEEEE. CDR3 protein: CASSLESGGLSSYEQYF. CDR3 nucleotides: TGTGCCAGCAGCTTGGAATCGGGCGGGTTAAGCTCCTACGAGCAGTACTTC.

Here the CDR3 reads CASSSTVAGGRETQYF. In DNA, the CDR3 is TGTGCCAGCAGCTCCACCGTTGCGGGGGGGCGAGAGACCCAGTACTTC. The rearrangement uses TRBV11-2 and TRBJ2-5, with 9 bases matching TRBD2. Germline V gene data show CDR1 as SGHAT and CDR2 as FQNNGV. Trimming removed 4 bases from V and 4 bases from J; junction bases left unmatched: 10. The CDR3 is 16 residues long.

The J gene is TRBJ2-1, the V gene TRBV6-1; D remains ambiguous. Germline lookup yields CDR1 MNHNS and CDR2 SASEGT. The length of the CDR3 is 14 residues. V was pared by 10 bases and J by 0 bases, with 13 bases between. CDR3 loop: CATQVRHSYNEQFF. The CDR3 DNA reads as TGTGCCACCCAGGTGCGCCACTCCTACAATGAGCAGTTCTTC.

The table lists this clone with a count of one. The genes are TRBV4-1 and TRBJ2-7, with 9 bases fitting TRBD2. Looked up from germline, CDR1 is MGHRA and CDR2 is YSYEKL. This CDR3 spans 16 amino acids. J was trimmed by 7 bases and V by 2 bases; bases with no gene match: 12. The chain's CDR3 is CASSQRFAGGPGEQYF. The CDR3 DNA reads as TGCGCCAGCAGCCAACGTTTTGCGGGAGGGCCGGGGGAGCAGTACTTC.

The J gene is TRBJ2-5, the V gene TRBV7-6, with 10 nucleotides matching TRBD2. The CDR3 consists of 16 residues. The trim removed 2 bases at V and 2 bases at J, leaving 5 bases unmatched. The germline CDR1 and CDR2 sequences are SGHVS and FNYEAQ. CDR3 in amino acids: CASSLYLAGAQETQYF. The DNA for the CDR3 is TGTGCCAGCAGCTTATATCTAGCGGGGGCACAAGAGACCCAGTACTTC.

As for this clone: Other DNA sequences in the same sample also yield this CDR3. This chain connects TRBV27 to TRBJ2-7; 9 positions match TRBD1. CDR3 length: 16 amino acids. V shed 6 bases, J shed 3 bases, and the junction held 12 bases outside the gene matches. CDR1 is MNHEY, CDR2 SMNVEV, per germline (reference sequence). The CDR3 protein is CASSLSVGTGHYEQYF. As DNA, the CDR3 is TGTGCCAGCAGCCTAAGTGTCGGGACAGGGCACTACGAGCAGTACTTC.

The chain joins TRBV7-2 to TRBJ2-3; D is undetermined. Trimming removed 5 bases from V and 7 bases from J, with 16 bases in between. CDR1 is SGHTA and CDR2 is FQGNSA in the germline V gene. This CDR3 comprises 14 residues. In DNA form, the CDR3 reads TGTGCCAGCAGCCTGATCCTAGGTGCCTATACGCAGTATTTT. This encodes CASSLILGAYTQYF.

With respect to this clone: This sample includes further DNA sequences coding for the same CDR3. This chain uses TRBV27 with TRBJ1-2; D unresolved. The germline gives CDR1 MNHEY, CDR2 SMNVEV (reference sequence). V was trimmed by 0 bases and J by 0 bases, leaving 5 bases between them. The CDR3 loop spans 14 amino acids. The CDR3 coding sequence is TGTGCCAGCAGTTTATCGCAGTCTAACTATGGCTACACCTTC. It yields the protein CASSLSQSNYGYTF.

Points on this clone: Other nucleotide sequences in the sample specify the same CDR3. The gene calls are TRBV4-3 and TRBJ2-7, with D unresolved. This CDR3 is built from 13 residues. Looked up from germline, CDR1 is LGHNA and CDR2 is YSLEER. Trimming took 4 bases from V and 3 from J, leaving 10 bases between them. The CDR3 reads CASSPSGGYEQYF. CDR3 coding DNA: TGCGCCAGCAGCCCGTCCGGTGGCTACGAGCAGTACTTC.

This chain connects TRBV4-3 to TRBJ2-1; tentative D call: TRBD1 (6 bases). There are 15 residues in the CDR3. The V and J ends lost 0 bases and 2 bases respectively, with 8 bases between them. Germline CDR1 is LGHNA and CDR2 is YSLEER. CDR3 sequence: CASSQDAGAYNEQFF. In nucleotides, the CDR3 is TGCGCCAGCAGCCAAGATGCAGGGGCCTACAATGAGCAGTTCTTC.

The chain couples TRBV11-2 to TRBJ1-1; D unresolved. The CDR3 runs 14 residues. Germline V lookup: CDR1 SGHAT, CDR2 FQNNGV. The ends were cut back, 5 bases at V and 0 bases at J, with 10 bases in the middle. The CDR3 DNA follows: TGTGCCAGCAGCCTGCAGATCATGAACACTGAAGCTTTCTTT. Translating it yields CASSLQIMNTEAFF.

The chain uses TRBV2 and TRBJ2-5, with 8 positions matching TRBD2. CDR1 SNHLY and CDR2 FYNNEI come from the germline V gene. This CDR3 is 18 amino acids long. With V trimmed by 2 bases and J by 4 bases, 15 bases remained unmatched. CDR3 amino acids: CASSETVGIAGSGETQYF. CDR3 nucleotides: TGTGCCAGCAGTGAAACGGTTGGGATAGCGGGGTCGGGAGAGACCCAGTACTTC.

This chain links TRBV28 with TRBJ1-6, with TRBD1 matching 9 bases. This CDR3 is built from 15 residues. The J segment lost 6 bases and the V segment lost 6 bases, leaving 6 bases of the junction unmatched. Germline V gives CDR1 MDHEN, CDR2 SYDVKM. The CDR3 here is CASSPRDRANSPLHF. In DNA, the CDR3 is TGTGCCAGCAGCCCCCGGGACAGGGCTAATTCACCCCTCCACTTT.

Concerning this clone itself: This specimen includes other DNA sequences encoding the same CDR3. This chain joins TRBV9 and TRBJ1-4, with TRBD1 identical over 8 bases. Germline lookup yields CDR1 SGDLS and CDR2 YYNGEE. V was pared by 3 bases and J by 7 bases, with 5 bases of the junction left unmatched. The length of the CDR3 is 14 residues. The CDR3 spells CASSATGGGEKLFF. CDR3 in DNA: TGTGCCAGCAGCGCCACAGGGGGAGGTGAAAAACTGTTTTTT.

The chain is built from TRBV6-5 and TRBJ2-7; TRBD1 agrees at 7 bases. V lost 6 bases, J lost 2 bases, and 4 bases stayed unmatched. CDR1 is MNHEY and CDR2 is SVGAGI in the germline V gene. The CDR3 runs to 13 residues. The CDR3 spells CASSGTAPYEQYF. CDR3 bases: TGTGCCAGCAGCGGGACAGCTCCCTACGAGCAGTACTTC.

The chain has TRBV11-2 and TRBJ2-1; 9 nucleotides align to TRBD2. Germline CDR1 SGHAT, CDR2 FQNNGV. The CDR3 loop spans 15 amino acids. Unmatched junction bases numbered 9, after V lost 5 bases and J lost 7 bases. This CDR3 is CASSLRIAGENEQFF. The DNA for the CDR3 is TGTGCCAGCAGCCTCCGGATAGCGGGAGAAAATGAGCAGTTCTTC. Using reference TRBV11-2 and TRBJ2-1 for the parts outside the CDR3, the full variable domain is EAGVAQSPRYKIIEKRQSVAFWCNPISGHATLYWYQQILGQGPKLLIQFQNNGVVDDSQLPKDRFSAERLKGVDSTLKIQPAKLEDSAVYLCASSLRIAGENEQFFGPGTRLTVL.

CDR3 bases: TGTGCCAGCAGTCGGACTAGCGGGGCCTACGAGCAGTACTTC. Amino acid sequence: CASSRTSGAYEQYF. This chain joins TRBV27 and TRBJ2-7, with 12 positions matching TRBD2. After removal of 5 bases from V and 2 bases from J, the junction contained 1 base not matched to a gene. The CDR3 loop spans 14 amino acids. Germline loops: CDR1 MNHEY, CDR2 SMNVEV (reference sequence).

V is TRBV7-9 and J is TRBJ2-1, with D perhaps TRBD1 or TRBD2 (5 bases each). The CDR3 runs 16 residues. Trimming stripped 5 bases from V and 2 bases from J, with 16 bases between. Per germline, CDR1 SEHNR and CDR2 FQNEAQ (reference sequence). The CDR3 loop reads CASSPRSGRAYNEQFF. The CDR3 nucleotides read TGTGCCAGCAGCCCGCGGTCAGGGAGAGCCTACAATGAGCAGTTCTTC.